This paragraph covers one T cell receptor beta chain sequence. Per the original data handling: Estimation of nucleated cell counts was performed using reference gene primer amplification. Sequenced by immunoSEQ multiplex PCR; TCRdb stores in-frame clones only, minus some. The DNA gave D and trimming, while V, J and clone size come from that table. This table holds around 88,000 clones, roughly 90% found once. The sample originates from a study of blood T cell repertoires in COVID-19. Study at large: Spain, Italy and the United States supplied samples that represented acute and convalescent COVID-19. T cells, B-cell-depleted T cells, or PBMCs provided the cDNA or gDNA that served as material.

The CDR3 contains 14 residues. Trimming shortened V by 1 base and J by 8 bases, and 14 bases separated the two germline ends. Germline V CDR1 and CDR2: SEHNR, FQNEAQ (reference sequence). This receptor was obtained from a man in his 60s with acute or convalescent COVID-19. The chain has TRBV7-9 and TRBJ1-2; the D gene is possibly TRBD1 (6 bases). The sample was peripheral blood. CDR3: CASSLGAGEQGYTF. CDR3 nucleotide sequence: TGTGCCAGCAGCTTAGGGGCAGGGGAGCAGGGCTACACCTTC.